What follows are 18 T cell receptor beta chains derived from one specimen sequenced in a study of cytomegalovirus exposure and HLA in healthy donors. PCR primers comprised 60 Vbeta and 13 Jbeta primers. Assay: immunoSEQ multiplex PCR; the TCRdb copy retains only in-frame clones and omits some. The table has fewer than 200,000 clones, less than 80% seen once. Sequencing input: PBMCs. These TCRs come from a man aged 40-49 years in good health and CMV-seronegative.

The chain has TRBV7-2 and TRBJ1-6; D is perhaps TRBD1 (5 bases). With 1 base removed from V and 9 bases from J, the gap between germline ends came to 10 bases. This CDR3 spans 14 amino acids. Germline V gene lookup returns CDR1 SGHTA and CDR2 FQGNSA. The CDR3 spells CASSLGGSGSPLHF. CDR3 nucleotides: TGTGCCAGCAGCTTAGGGGGCTCGGGTTCACCCCTCCACTTT.

CDR3 in DNA: TGTGCCAGCAGTTTATGGGGACTAGCGAGATACAATGAGCAGTTCTTC. It yields the protein CASSLWGLARYNEQFF. The chain is built from TRBV27 and TRBJ2-1; 10 nucleotides match TRBD2. Germline-derived CDR1 and CDR2 are MNHEY and SMNVEV (reference sequence). CDR3 length: 16 residues. The V gene end was trimmed by 1 base and the J gene end by 4 bases; junction bases not matched to a gene: 4.

The gene calls are TRBV27 and TRBJ2-7, with 10 bases aligning to TRBD1. The CDR3 contains 14 residues. Germline V CDR1 and CDR2: MNHEY, SMNVEV (reference sequence). V lost 6 bases and J lost 2; bases outside the gene matches: 4. CDR3 sequence reads: CASRSDRGAYEQYF. The CDR3 region has the DNA TGTGCCAGCAGGTCGGACAGGGGGGCCTACGAGCAGTACTTC.

The chain joins TRBV11-2 to TRBJ2-2; D gene unclear. The V gene's germline CDR1 is SGHAT and CDR2 FQNNGV. V shed 1 base and J shed 4 bases, with 10 bases lying between them. This CDR3 has 15 amino acids. The CDR3 nucleotides are TGTGCCAGCAGCTTAGGGTTCCGGAGCACCGGGGAGCTGTTTTTT. This sequence encodes CASSLGFRSTGELFF.

The gene calls are TRBV10-3 and TRBJ2-2; D remains unclear. The CDR3 totals 16 residues. Germline CDR1 and CDR2: ENHRY and SYGVKD. The ends were cut back, 7 bases at V and 0 bases at J, with 15 bases in the middle. In nucleotides, the CDR3 is TGTGCCATCATGGTCGTGGGCAGTCCGAACACCGGGGAGCTGTTTTTT. It codes for CAIMVVGSPNTGELFF.

The J gene is TRBJ2-2, the V gene TRBV28; 8 bases align to TRBD1. Per the germline V gene, CDR1 is MDHEN and CDR2 is SYDVKM. V gave up 6 bases and J gave up 6 bases; unmatched junction bases: 9. The CDR3 sequence is 15 residues long. CDR3: CASRTRPGQAGELFF. In DNA, the CDR3 is TGTGCCAGCAGGACCCGCCCGGGACAGGCCGGGGAGCTGTTTTTT.

This chain links TRBV27 with TRBJ2-2, with 7 positions matching TRBD2. Germline V gene sequence: CDR1 MNHEY, CDR2 SMNVEV (reference sequence). CDR3 size: 17 residues. The V gene end was trimmed by 6 bases and the J gene end by 4 bases; junction bases not matched to a gene: 14. The DNA of the CDR3 is TGTGCCAGCAGCCATGCCGCGCGGGGGAGGGGCACCGGGGAGCTGTTTTTT. Translated: CASSHAARGRGTGELFF.

This rearrangement joins TRBV5-1 to TRBJ2-3, with D perhaps TRBD1 (6 bases). There are 14 residues in the CDR3. V was shortened by 6 bases and J by 0 bases, with 11 bases between the two germline ends. Looked up from germline, CDR1 is SGHRS and CDR2 is YFSETQ. CDR3 in DNA: TGCGCCAGCACCGACAGGCGTAGCACAGATACGCAGTATTTT. It translates to CASTDRRSTDTQYF.

The chain recombines TRBV5-1 with TRBJ1-1; D is undetermined. The germline V gene has CDR1 SGHRS and CDR2 YFSETQ. Trimming took off 4 bases at V and 1 base at J, with 14 bases between the two ends. The CDR3 totals 15 residues. CDR3 sequence (DNA): TGCGCCAGCAGCCACATGCGACTTAAGAACACTGAAGCTTTCTTT. It specifies CASSHMRLKNTEAFF.

This clone was observed a handful of times. This chain joins TRBV27 and TRBJ2-7; D perhaps matches TRBD1 (6 bases). V lost 3 bases and J lost 1, with 16 bases in between. Germline CDR1 reads MNHEY; CDR2 reads SMNVEV (reference sequence). This CDR3 is 16 amino acids long. The CDR3 sequence: CASSFKPLGQSYEQYF. DNA for the CDR3: TGTGCCAGCAGTTTCAAACCCCTCGGACAGTCCTACGAGCAGTACTTC.

V usage is TRBV30 and J usage is TRBJ2-1; maybe TRBD2 (6 bases). V lost 3 bases to trimming and J lost 7 bases, with 7 bases between them. The CDR3 sequence is 11 residues long. The germline V gene encodes CDR1 GTSNPN and CDR2 SVGIG (reference sequence). CDR3 sequence (DNA): TGTGCCTGGAGCGGGGGAAATGAGCAGTTCTTC. It translates to CAWSGGNEQFF.

In its sample, this clone was seen a few times. The rearrangement joins TRBV18 to TRBJ2-2, with D possibly being TRBD2 (5 bases). The V end was cut by 1 base, the J end by 2 bases, with 8 bases between. Looked up from germline, CDR1 is KGHSH and CDR2 is LQKENI. The CDR3 spans 15 residues. CDR3: CASSPLRTNTGELFF. CDR3 nucleotide sequence: TGTGCCAGCTCACCACTCAGGACTAACACCGGGGAGCTGTTTTTT.

This chain joins TRBV6-4 and TRBJ2-1, with 11 bases lining up with TRBD2. V shed 5 bases and J 6 bases; nucleotides not matched to a gene: 6. The CDR3 is made up of 15 amino acids. CDR1 is MRHNA and CDR2 is SNTAGT in the germline V gene. CDR3 sequence: CASSHSGGDINEQFF. CDR3 nucleotides: TGTGCCAGCAGTCATAGCGGGGGGGACATCAATGAGCAGTTCTTC.

V is TRBV5-6 and J is TRBJ1-1; D not certain. Germline V gene lookup returns CDR1 SGHDT and CDR2 YYEEEE. V lost 0 bases and J lost 11, with 11 bases in between. There are 12 residues in the CDR3. The CDR3 DNA reads as TGTGCCAGCAGCTTGGGATGGAGGGAGGCTTTCTTT. As protein: CASSLGWREAFF.

The CDR3 sequence is CASSPREGVLTGDYSNQPQHF. DNA for the CDR3: TGTGCCAGCTCACCACGGGAGGGGGTTCTGACAGGGGACTATAGCAATCAGCCCCAGCATTTT. This chain uses TRBV18 with TRBJ1-5; 8 nucleotides match TRBD1. The CDR3 loop spans 21 amino acids. Germline V gene data show CDR1 as KGHSH and CDR2 as LQKENI. V trimming: 1 base; J trimming: 0 bases; junction bases outside the gene matches: 17.

V and J are TRBV21-1 and TRBJ2-7; the D segment call TRBD2 is taken from the table without a DNA check. TRBV21-1 is a pseudogene segment. The CDR3 extends over 16 amino acids. The CDR3 protein is CAIFRIREEDPYEQYF. In DNA, the CDR3 is TGTGCCATCTTCCGGATTCGAGAGGAAGACCCCTACGAGCAGTACTTC.

The CDR3, as DNA: TGTGCCAGCAGTTACTCTTCCCAGGGTGGCCAGCCCCAGCATTTT. Its translation is CASSYSSQGGQPQHF. The rearrangement uses TRBV6-6 and TRBJ1-5, with a tentative D call TRBD1 (5 bases). CDR3 length: 15 amino acids. With 0 bases removed from V and 7 bases from J, the gap between germline ends came to 13 bases. Per the germline V gene, CDR1 is MNHNY and CDR2 is SVGAGI (reference sequence).

The V call is TRBV11-3, the J call TRBJ2-5; D perhaps matches TRBD2 (6 bases). The CDR3 runs to 12 residues. Per germline, CDR1 SGHNT and CDR2 YENEEA. The V and J ends lost 5 bases and 3 bases respectively, with 7 bases between them. The CDR3 bases are TGTGCCAGCAGCCCGGGGGAAGAGACCCAGTACTTC. As protein: CASSPGEETQYF.